This T cell receptor (beta chain) originates from a study of T-cell memory formation after mild COVID-19. CDR3 length: 18 amino acids. V was pared by 3 bases and J by 0 bases, with 11 bases of the junction left unmatched. The V gene's germline CDR1 is SGHDT and CDR2 YYEEEE. TCRdb analysed the 5' RACE reads with MiXCR anew, one entry per CDR3 protein. The top ten hold approximately 2.4% of the sample, which has about 190,000 distinct CDR3 sequences, around 19% seen once. The material sequenced was PBMCs or a T cell subset sorted from them (not recorded which). This clonotype was obtained from an adult woman who had mild COVID-19 (a few samples of this study predate the infection). Cell type and time point are not known. V usage is TRBV5-6 and J usage is TRBJ2-1; TRBD2 matches at 8 bases. The CDR3 reads CASSYTLVAGSSYNEQFF. For the CDR3, the DNA is TGTGCCAGCAGCTACACCCTCGTAGCGGGGAGCTCCTACAATGAGCAGTTCTTC.